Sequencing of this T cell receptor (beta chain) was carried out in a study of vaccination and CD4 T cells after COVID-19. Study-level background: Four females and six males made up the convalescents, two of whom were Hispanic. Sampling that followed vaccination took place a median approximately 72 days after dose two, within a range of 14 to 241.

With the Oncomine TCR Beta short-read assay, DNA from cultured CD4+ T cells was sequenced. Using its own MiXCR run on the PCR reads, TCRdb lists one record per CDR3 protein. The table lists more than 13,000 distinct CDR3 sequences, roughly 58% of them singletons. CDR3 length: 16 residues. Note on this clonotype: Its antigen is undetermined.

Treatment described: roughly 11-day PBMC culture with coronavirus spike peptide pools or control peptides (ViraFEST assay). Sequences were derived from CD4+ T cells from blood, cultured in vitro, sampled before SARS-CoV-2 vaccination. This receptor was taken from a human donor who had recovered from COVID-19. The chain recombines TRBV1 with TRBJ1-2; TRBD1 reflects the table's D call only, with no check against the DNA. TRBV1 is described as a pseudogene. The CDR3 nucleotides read TGCACCAGCAGCCAAGATCGGGGGGCCTTTAACTATGGCTACACCTTC. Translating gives CTSSQDRGAFNYGYTF.